Listed below are T cell receptor beta chains from one sample, sequenced in a study of blood T cell repertoires in COVID-19. Data came from immunoSEQ multiplex PCR; TCRdb stores just in-frame clones and leaves some out. The top ten hold roughly an eighth of the sample, which has tens of thousands of clones, about 80% seen once. The sequenced sample was peripheral blood. These receptors were taken from a woman at least 80 years old with acute or convalescent COVID-19. CDR3s include the opening cysteine and the closing phenylalanine or tryptophan. The D gene is left open where the match is weak. Some rows mark clone size as missing; the rest say once, few, many or name a class of expanded clone.

d_gene: NA
v_gene: TRBV5-5
j_gene: TRBJ1-1
abundance: NA
CDR3nt: TGTGCCAGCAGCTTGGTCGGGGGGTCCTCGAACACTGAAGCTTTCTTT
CDR3aa: CASSLVGGSSNTEAFF

d_gene: TRBD1
v_gene: TRBV5-1
j_gene: TRBJ2-3
abundance: NA
CDR3nt: TGCGCCAGCAGCACACCCGGGACAGACACTAGCACAGATACGCAGTATTTT
CDR3aa: CASSTPGTDTSTDTQYF

d_gene: NA
v_gene: TRBV19
j_gene: TRBJ2-1
abundance: NA
CDR3nt: TGTGCCAGTAGTCAAATGGGGCGGGGATACAATGAGCAGTTCTTC
CDR3aa: CASSQMGRGYNEQFF

d_gene: NA
v_gene: TRBV4-1
j_gene: TRBJ2-7
abundance: NA
CDR3nt: TGCGCCAGCAGCCAAATTCTCACTCGATCCTACGAGCAGTACTTC
CDR3aa: CASSQILTRSYEQYF

d_gene: TRBD1
v_gene: TRBV12-5
j_gene: TRBJ2-1
abundance: NA
CDR3nt: TGTGCTAGTGGAGAAGGGACAGGGAGTAACAATGAGCAGTTCTTC
CDR3aa: CASGEGTGSNNEQFF

d_gene: NA
v_gene: TRBV19
j_gene: TRBJ2-4
abundance: NA
CDR3nt: TGTGCCAGTAGCCCCGGGACTCGGAACATTCAGTACTTC
CDR3aa: CASSPGTRNIQYF

d_gene: TRBD1
v_gene: TRBV11-2
j_gene: TRBJ2-7
abundance: NA
CDR3nt: TGTGCCAGTTCGAGGGACAGGAGTTCCTACGAGCAGTACTTC
CDR3aa: CASSRDRSSYEQYF

d_gene: TRBD2
v_gene: TRBV7-6
j_gene: TRBJ2-7
abundance: NA
CDR3nt: TGTGCCAGCAGCTTAGCTGCCGGGGCGGGAGCCTACGAGCAGTACTTC
CDR3aa: CASSLAAGAGAYEQYF

d_gene: TRBD1
v_gene: TRBV6-2/TRBV6-3
j_gene: TRBJ1-2
abundance: NA
CDR3nt: TGTGCCAGCAGTTACGGGGGACAGCCCAAGGATGGCTACACCTTC
CDR3aa: CASSYGGQPKDGYTF

d_gene: NA
v_gene: TRBV29-1
j_gene: TRBJ2-3
abundance: once
CDR3nt: TGCAGCGTTGAGGGGGGGCCCTTAAGCACAGATACGCAGTATTTT
CDR3aa: CSVEGGPLSTDTQYF

d_gene: TRBD1
v_gene: TRBV5-6
j_gene: TRBJ2-5
abundance: NA
CDR3nt: TGTGCCAGCAGCTTGAAACAGGGGGTACTCTACCAAGAGACCCAGTACTTC
CDR3aa: CASSLKQGVLYQETQYF

d_gene: NA
v_gene: TRBV6-5
j_gene: TRBJ2-5
abundance: few
CDR3nt: TGTGCCAGCTCTCCGAGGGCAGAGACCCAGTACTTC
CDR3aa: CASSPRAETQYF

d_gene: NA
v_gene: TRBV5-4
j_gene: TRBJ2-5
abundance: NA
CDR3nt: TGTGCCAGCAGTAGAGGACAAGACCAAGAGACCCAGTACTTC
CDR3aa: CASSRGQDQETQYF

d_gene: TRBD2
v_gene: TRBV19
j_gene: TRBJ2-3
abundance: NA
CDR3nt: TGTGCCAGTAGGGGGACTAGCGGGAGAGATACGCAGTATTTT
CDR3aa: CASRGTSGRDTQYF

d_gene: TRBD1
v_gene: TRBV28
j_gene: TRBJ2-4
abundance: NA
CDR3nt: TGTGCCAGCAGCACTCCGGGACAGGGGGCGCGGGGCATTCAGTACTTC
CDR3aa: CASSTPGQGARGIQYF

d_gene: NA
v_gene: TRBV7-9
j_gene: TRBJ1-1
abundance: NA
CDR3nt: TGTGCCAGCAGCTTAGGAGGTCAGCCGAACACTGAAGCTTTCTTT
CDR3aa: CASSLGGQPNTEAFF

d_gene: TRBD2
v_gene: TRBV24-1
j_gene: TRBJ2-7
abundance: NA
CDR3nt: TGTGCCACCAGTGACTCGGGACTAGCGGGCAACGAGCAGTACTTC
CDR3aa: CATSDSGLAGNEQYF

d_gene: NA
v_gene: TRBV28
j_gene: TRBJ1-6
abundance: once
CDR3nt: TGTGCCAGCGAGGGGGTGGGGAGTTATAATTCACCCCTCCACTTT
CDR3aa: CASEGVGSYNSPLHF

d_gene: TRBD2
v_gene: TRBV12-3/TRBV12-4
j_gene: TRBJ2-7
abundance: NA
CDR3nt: TGTGCCAGCAGGACTAGCGTGGGCGAGCAGTACTTC
CDR3aa: CASRTSVGEQYF

d_gene: NA
v_gene: TRBV3-1/TRBV3-2
j_gene: TRBJ1-1
abundance: NA
CDR3nt: TGTGCCAGCAGCCCTGCCGAGGGAGCGAACACTGAAGCTTTCTTT
CDR3aa: CASSPAEGANTEAFF

d_gene: TRBD2
v_gene: TRBV27
j_gene: TRBJ2-3
abundance: NA
CDR3nt: TGTGCCAGCAACGGCGGGAGTCTCAAAGATACGCAGTATTTT
CDR3aa: CASNGGSLKDTQYF

d_gene: NA
v_gene: TRBV28
j_gene: TRBJ2-7
abundance: NA
CDR3nt: TGTGCCAGCAGTTTGCTACTTTACGAGCAGTACTTC
CDR3aa: CASSLLLYEQYF

d_gene: NA
v_gene: TRBV18
j_gene: TRBJ2-4
abundance: NA
CDR3nt: TGTGCCAGCTCACCACCGGGCCCAAACATTCAGTACTTC
CDR3aa: CASSPPGPNIQYF

d_gene: TRBD1
v_gene: TRBV24-1
j_gene: TRBJ1-1
abundance: NA
CDR3nt: TGTGCCACCAGTGCTGGACAGGGGAACACTGAAGCTTTCTTT
CDR3aa: CATSAGQGNTEAFF

d_gene: NA
v_gene: TRBV2
j_gene: TRBJ1-3
abundance: NA
CDR3nt: TGTGCCAGCACTAGCTCTGGAAACACCATATATTTT
CDR3aa: CASTSSGNTIYF

d_gene: TRBD1
v_gene: TRBV5-1
j_gene: TRBJ2-7
abundance: NA
CDR3nt: TGCGCCAGCAGCTCGGGACAGGGGTACGAGCAGTACTTC
CDR3aa: CASSSGQGYEQYF

d_gene: NA
v_gene: TRBV11-2
j_gene: TRBJ1-4
abundance: few
CDR3nt: TGTGCCAGCAGCTTAGGGGGCGTACCCTCTAATGAAAAACTGTTTTTT
CDR3aa: CASSLGGVPSNEKLFF

d_gene: TRBD2
v_gene: TRBV5-1
j_gene: TRBJ2-7
abundance: NA
CDR3nt: TGCGCCAGCAGCTTGGCGGGCACTAGCGGGATGAAGTCCTACGAGCAGTACTTC
CDR3aa: CASSLAGTSGMKSYEQYF

d_gene: NA
v_gene: TRBV6-5
j_gene: TRBJ1-1
abundance: NA
CDR3nt: TGTGCCAGCAGTACGGGACTGCCGGTCACTGAAGCTTTCTTT
CDR3aa: CASSTGLPVTEAFF

d_gene: NA
v_gene: TRBV2
j_gene: TRBJ2-1
abundance: NA
CDR3nt: TGTGCCAGCAATGTCAGGGGACCCTACAATGAGCAGTTCTTC
CDR3aa: CASNVRGPYNEQFF

d_gene: TRBD1
v_gene: TRBV19
j_gene: TRBJ2-2
abundance: few
CDR3nt: TGTGCCACCGTTACAGGGGGGACGAACACCGGGGAGCTGTTTTTT
CDR3aa: CATVTGGTNTGELFF

d_gene: NA
v_gene: TRBV12-5
j_gene: TRBJ2-4
abundance: once
CDR3nt: TGTGCTAGTGGTTTGGACTCCGCCAAAAACATTCAGTACTTC
CDR3aa: CASGLDSAKNIQYF

d_gene: NA
v_gene: TRBV5-4
j_gene: TRBJ2-7
abundance: few
CDR3nt: TGTGCCAGCAGCATGACATTTAGGTCCTACGAGCAGTACTTC
CDR3aa: CASSMTFRSYEQYF

d_gene: NA
v_gene: TRBV5-1
j_gene: TRBJ1-1
abundance: NA
CDR3nt: TGCGCCAGCAGCTTGGGGGTCTCGGGCACTGAAGCTTTCTTT
CDR3aa: CASSLGVSGTEAFF

d_gene: NA
v_gene: TRBV6-5
j_gene: TRBJ1-6
abundance: NA
CDR3nt: TGTGCCAGCAGTTATTCCCAGATCCGAGGAAATTCACCCCTCCACTTT
CDR3aa: CASSYSQIRGNSPLHF

d_gene: TRBD1
v_gene: TRBV7-6
j_gene: TRBJ1-1
abundance: few
CDR3nt: TGTGCCAGCAGCCCCGGACAGGTTATAAACACTGAAGCTTTCTTT
CDR3aa: CASSPGQVINTEAFF

d_gene: NA
v_gene: TRBV3-1/TRBV3-2
j_gene: TRBJ2-7
abundance: NA
CDR3nt: TGTGCCAGCAGCGGCGAATACAGGTCTGGCGAGCAGTACTTC
CDR3aa: CASSGEYRSGEQYF

d_gene: NA
v_gene: TRBV6-6
j_gene: TRBJ1-2
abundance: NA
CDR3nt: TGTGCCAGCAAAACGCGGGGAGATTACTATGGCTACACCTTC
CDR3aa: CASKTRGDYYGYTF

d_gene: TRBD2
v_gene: TRBV7-2
j_gene: TRBJ2-3
abundance: NA
CDR3nt: TGTGCCAGCAGCTTAGTTAGCGGGAGGGGGGATACGCAGTATTTT
CDR3aa: CASSLVSGRGDTQYF

d_gene: TRBD1
v_gene: TRBV2
j_gene: TRBJ2-7
abundance: NA
CDR3nt: TGTGCCAGCAGTGCGGTCAGGGGGCAGGGGGAGCAGTACTTC
CDR3aa: CASSAVRGQGEQYF